This note documents a single T cell receptor (beta chain) sequence. Its target is not known. The V end was cut by 0 bases, the J end by 4 bases, with 10 bases between. CDR1 and CDR2 (germline): SGHNT, YYREEE (reference sequence). The CDR3 covers 15 residues. Primers included in the PCR were 60 Vbeta and 13 Jbeta primers. Data came from immunoSEQ multiplex PCR; TCRdb stores just in-frame clones and leaves some out. The sample consists of 130,000 or so clones, more than 60% of them appearing once. The data were obtained in a study of cytomegalovirus exposure and HLA in healthy donors. Study-level findings and limits: It is likely that the observed cluster of highly shared sequence variants was a sequencing artifact. Diagnosis of cytomegalovirus status made by the classifier reportedly showed high specificity and sensitivity.

J is TRBJ2-2 and V is TRBV5-4; D uncertain. Sequences were obtained from PBMCs. This receptor was taken from a young woman in good health and CMV-seronegative. CDR3 in DNA: TGTGCCAGCAGCTTGGACGCGAGGAGCACCGGGGAGCTGTTTTTT. Protein product: CASSLDARSTGELFF.